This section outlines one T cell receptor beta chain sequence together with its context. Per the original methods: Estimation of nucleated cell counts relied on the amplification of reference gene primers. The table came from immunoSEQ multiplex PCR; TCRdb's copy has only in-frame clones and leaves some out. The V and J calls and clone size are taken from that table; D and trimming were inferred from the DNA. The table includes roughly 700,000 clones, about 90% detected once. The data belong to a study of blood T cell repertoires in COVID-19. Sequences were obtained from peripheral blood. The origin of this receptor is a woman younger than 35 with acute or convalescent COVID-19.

This CDR3 reads CASRLPSSYNEQFF. Here the CDR3 DNA reads TGTGCCAGCAGACTCCCGAGCTCCTACAATGAGCAGTTCTTC. The chain recombines TRBV2 with TRBJ2-1; D remains unclear. Germline CDR1 reads SNHLY; CDR2 reads FYNNEI. Deletions cut 6 bases from V and 0 bases from J, with 9 bases between. CDR3 length equals 14 residues.